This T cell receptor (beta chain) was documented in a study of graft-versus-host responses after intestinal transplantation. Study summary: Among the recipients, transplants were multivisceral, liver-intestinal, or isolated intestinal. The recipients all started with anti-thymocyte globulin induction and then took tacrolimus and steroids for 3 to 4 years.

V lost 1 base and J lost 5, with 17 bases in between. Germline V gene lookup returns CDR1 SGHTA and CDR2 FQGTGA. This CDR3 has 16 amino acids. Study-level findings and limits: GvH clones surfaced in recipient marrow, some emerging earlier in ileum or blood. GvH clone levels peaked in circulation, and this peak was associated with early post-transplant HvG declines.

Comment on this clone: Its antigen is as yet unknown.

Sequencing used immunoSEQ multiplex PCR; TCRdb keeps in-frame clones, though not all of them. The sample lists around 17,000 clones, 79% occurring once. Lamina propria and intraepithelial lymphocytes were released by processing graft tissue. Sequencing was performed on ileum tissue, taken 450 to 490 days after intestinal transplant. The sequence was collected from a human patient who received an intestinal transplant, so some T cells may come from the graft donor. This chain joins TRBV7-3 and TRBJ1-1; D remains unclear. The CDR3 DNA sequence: TGTGCCAGCAGCTTAATTCGAGGACCCCTCCTGACTGAAGCTTTCTTT. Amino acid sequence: CASSLIRGPLLTEAFF. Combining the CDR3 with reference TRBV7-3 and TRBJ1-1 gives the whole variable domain GAGVSQTPSNKVTEKGKYVELRCDPISGHTALYWYRQSLGQGPEFLIYFQGTGAADDSGLPNDRFFAVRPEGSVSTLKIQRTERGDSAVYLCASSLIRGPLLTEAFFGQGTRLTVV.